The rows below give T cell receptor beta chains drawn from one sample of a study of T cell repertoires in cytomegalovirus infection. No antigen has been identified for these receptors. In TCRdb, the reads were re-called with MiXCR into one record per CDR3 protein. The sample includes fewer than 70,000 distinct CDR3 sequences, around 27% of them seen just once. Specimen: CD8+ T cells from cultured PBMCs, collected from culture after CMV antigen stimulation. Every receptor here comes from a human donor in good health (CMV status not recorded). Some clones in this sample may be carry-over from other donors' samples. Both conserved end residues are part of each CDR3. A D gene is named only where the DNA matches it firmly. For some rows the clone size is stated as once, few or many, or as a class when expanded; others skip it.

V	size	D	J	length	DNA	CDR3
TRBV4-2	.	.	TRBJ2-1	16	TGTGCCAGCAGCCATACCGAAGGGGAAGCCTACAATGAGCAGTTCTTC	CASSHTEGEAYNEQFF
TRBV6-2/TRBV6-3	.	.	TRBJ1-3	18	TGTGCCAGCAGTTACTCAAGGCCCGGGGCCCTCTCTGGAAACACCATATATTTT	CASSYSRPGALSGNTIYF
TRBV7-9	.	TRBD1	TRBJ2-7	16	TGTGCCAGCAGCTTAGTAGAACCGGGACAGACCTACGAGCAGTACTTC	CASSLVEPGQTYEQYF
TRBV2	.	.	TRBJ1-6	13	TGTGCCAGCAGTGAAAGGGGAAGTGCACCCCTCCACTTT	CASSERGSAPLHF
TRBV7-6	.	TRBD1	TRBJ2-5	13	TGTGCCAGCAGCACGGGACAGCAAGAGACCCAGTACTTC	CASSTGQQETQYF
TRBV6-2/TRBV6-3	.	.	TRBJ2-5	16	TGTGCCAGCAGTTACTCCCCCGGGACGGTCCAAGAGACCCAGTACTTC	CASSYSPGTVQETQYF
TRBV27	many	.	TRBJ1-6	12	TGTGCCAGCAGTCCAATTAATTCACCCCTCCACTTT	CASSPINSPLHF
TRBV6-5	few	.	TRBJ2-7	16	TGTGCCAGCAGTTATAGCGGGACAGGCCAGACCTACGAGCAGTACTTC	CASSYSGTGQTYEQYF
TRBV12-3/TRBV12-4	many	TRBD1	TRBJ2-7	14	TGTGCCAGCAGTCTTCGACAGGGTGGGAGCGAGCAGTACTTC	CASSLRQGGSEQYF
TRBV7-9	few	.	TRBJ1-5	12	TGTGCCAGCAGCCTGGAGGCTCAGCCCCAGCATTTT	CASSLEAQPQHF
TRBV15	.	.	TRBJ1-6	14	TGTGCCACCAGTCACGGACAGAATAATTCACCCCTCCACTTT	CATSHGQNNSPLHF
TRBV12-3/TRBV12-4	.	.	TRBJ1-1	16	TGTGCCAGCAGTTTAGGAAGGGGTGCGGGAGGTACTGGAGCTTTCTTT	CASSLGRGAGGTGAFF
TRBV18	once	.	TRBJ2-2	16	TGTGCCAGCTCACCAACTGTGGAAACGAACACCGGGGAGCTGTTTTTT	CASSPTVETNTGELFF
TRBV7-8	.	.	TRBJ1-5	15	TGTGCCAGCAGCTTAGTCGAGGGGGACGGTCAGCCCCAGCATTTT	CASSLVEGDGQPQHF
TRBV3-1	few	.	TRBJ2-3	12	TGTGCCAGCAGCCAAGTAGAAGATACGCAGTATTTT	CASSQVEDTQYF
TRBV6-1	few	.	TRBJ2-3	15	TGTGCCAGCAGTGACGAGGCGGGTAGCACAGATACGCAGTATTTT	CASSDEAGSTDTQYF
TRBV3-1	.	.	TRBJ2-3	15	TGTGCCAGCAGTCCCGTCGGAAGAAGCACAGATACGCAGTATTTT	CASSPVGRSTDTQYF
TRBV9	.	TRBD2	TRBJ2-3	17	TGTGCCAGCAGCGTCGCCGGGACTAGCGGCCTCACAGATACGCAGTATTTT	CASSVAGTSGLTDTQYF
TRBV5-1	.	.	TRBJ2-3	18	TGCGCCAGCAGCTTGGCCCTAACGGGACCTCGTAGCACAGATACGCAGTATTTT	CASSLALTGPRSTDTQYF
TRBV29-1	.	TRBD1	TRBJ1-5	12	TGCAGCGTCGTACAGGGGAATCAGCCCCAGCATTTT	CSVVQGNQPQHF
TRBV7-6	.	.	TRBJ2-5	13	TGTGCCAGCAGCTCCGGGTTGCGGGAGACCCAGTACTTC	CASSSGLRETQYF
TRBV7-6	few	.	TRBJ2-1	14	TGTGCCAGCAGCTACGGGATCTCCTACAATGAGCAGTTCTTC	CASSYGISYNEQFF
TRBV5-6	.	.	TRBJ2-5	17	TGTGCCAGCAGCCCTTGGAGGCAACCTAATTACCAAGAGACCCAGTACTTC	CASSPWRQPNYQETQYF
TRBV12-3/TRBV12-4	many	TRBD1	TRBJ2-7	14	TGTGCCAGCAGTTTCAGAGACAGGGTAGACGAGCAGTACTTC	CASSFRDRVDEQYF
TRBV27	.	TRBD1	TRBJ2-2	18	TGTGCCAGCAGAAAGGAGAGGACAGGGGGCGTTAGAACCGGGGAGCTGTTTTTT	CASRKERTGGVRTGELFF
TRBV5-1	.	TRBD2	TRBJ2-1	17	TGCGCCAGCAGCTTGGAACTAGCGGGAGGACCCTACAATGAGCAGTTCTTC	CASSLELAGGPYNEQFF
TRBV7-2	.	TRBD2	TRBJ2-7	14	TGTGCCAGCAGCGACGGACTAGCGGGAGGCGAGCAGTACTTC	CASSDGLAGGEQYF
TRBV7-6	.	TRBD2	TRBJ2-1	13	TGTGCCAGCAGCTTCCGGGGGGACAATGAGCAGTTCTTC	CASSFRGDNEQFF
TRBV12-3/TRBV12-4	many	.	TRBJ2-5	15	TGTGCCACCTTGAGAGGGACAATAGGGCAAGAGACCCAGTACTTC	CATLRGTIGQETQYF
TRBV20-1	many	TRBD2	TRBJ2-3	14	TGCAGTGCTAGAGATTGGGCGGGGGCAGATACGCAGTATTTT	CSARDWAGADTQYF
TRBV11-2	.	TRBD1	TRBJ1-5	17	TGTGCCAGCAGCTTAGATGACAGGACAGGGAACAATCAGCCCCAGCATTTT	CASSLDDRTGNNQPQHF
TRBV7-6	.	TRBD2	TRBJ2-7	13	TGTGCCTCACGTGGGAGCGGGAGTCACGAGCAGTACTTC	CASRGSGSHEQYF
TRBV10-2	.	.	TRBJ1-5	12	TGCGCCAGCAGTGAGTCGGGACAGCCCCAGCATTTT	CASSESGQPQHF
TRBV7-9	.	.	TRBJ2-5	11	TGTGCCAGCAGCTACCAAGAGACCCAGTACTTC	CASSYQETQYF
TRBV6-2/TRBV6-3	.	.	TRBJ2-5	14	TGTGCCAGCAGTCCTACGGTTACTTCAGAGACCCAGTACTTC	CASSPTVTSETQYF
TRBV30	many	.	TRBJ2-7	13	TGTGCCTGGTCGACCTCTTCAACCTACGAGCAGTACTTC	CAWSTSSTYEQYF
TRBV27	.	TRBD1	TRBJ1-2	16	TGTGCCAGCAGACGACTAACAGGGGCACTCTTCTATGGCTACACCTTC	CASRRLTGALFYGYTF
TRBV24-1	once	.	TRBJ1-2	13	TGTGCCACCAGTGATTTCTTGGGGGATGGCTACACCTTC	CATSDFLGDGYTF
TRBV7-8	medium-sized	TRBD1	TRBJ1-5	17	TGTGCCAGCAGCCACCCCCGGGACAGGGGAAGCAATCAGCCCCAGCATTTT	CASSHPRDRGSNQPQHF
TRBV10-3	.	TRBD1	TRBJ1-2	14	TGTGCCATCAGCCCAGTCGGGGACAGTCCGTCCTACACCTTC	CAISPVGDSPSYTF
TRBV28	few	TRBD2	TRBJ2-3	19	TGTGCCAGCAGCCGACCTGGTAGCGGGAGTATTGGGAACACAGATACGCAGTATTTT	CASSRPGSGSIGNTDTQYF
TRBV4-3	many	.	TRBJ2-1	15	TGCGCCAGCAGCCAGGCGGGGGACACCGTACAGGGGCAGTTCTTC	CASSQAGDTVQGQFF
TRBV4-3	.	.	TRBJ1-6	15	TGCGCCAGCAGCCAAAACGGGGTTTCGAGTTCACCCCTCCACTTT	CASSQNGVSSSPLHF
TRBV12-3/TRBV12-4	.	TRBD1	TRBJ1-1	14	TGTGCCAGCAGTCCGGGACAGAGGAACACTGAAGCTTTCTTT	CASSPGQRNTEAFF
TRBV14	many	.	TRBJ2-6	16	TGTGCCAGCAGCCAAGATGGCAACTCTGGGGCCAACGTCCTGACTTTC	CASSQDGNSGANVLTF
TRBV11-2	.	.	TRBJ2-7	13	TGTGCCAGCAGCTACGAGGGTAGCCACGAGCAGTACTTC	CASSYEGSHEQYF
TRBV5-4	.	TRBD2	TRBJ2-7	16	TGTGCCAGCAGCTTGGATGACGGGGGGGCCCACTACGAGCAGTACTTC	CASSLDDGGAHYEQYF
TRBV27	few	.	TRBJ1-6	12	TGTGCCAGCAGTCAGCCAAATTCACCCCTCCACTTT	CASSQPNSPLHF
TRBV7-6	few	.	TRBJ2-3	15	TGTGCCAGCAGCTACCTGGCAACTAGCACAGATACGCAGTATTTT	CASSYLATSTDTQYF